The rows below give T cell receptor beta chains drawn from one sample of a study of graft-versus-host responses after intestinal transplantation. No antigen has been assigned to these receptors. Produced via immunoSEQ multiplex PCR; TCRdb's table is partial and in-frame only. This table holds around 24,000 clones, 82% found once. Sequenced material: unstimulated CD8+ T cells sorted from spleen or lymph node cells, taken before transplant. The receptors shown here come from a human donor who was the organ donor for an intestinal transplant. Each CDR3 is given with its conserved first and last residue. D genes are given only for firm matches. Rows may omit the clone size; those that give it use once, few, many or a size class.

>TRBJ2-7|.|.|TRBV7-9
TGTGCCAGCAGCTTAGCCACAGCGACCTACGAGCAGTACTTC
CASSLATATYEQYF
>TRBJ2-2|.|few|TRBV12-2
TGTGCAAGTCGCTTAGGGGGTCGGGTCGAAGATCGGAGAACGGCCACCGGGGAGCTGTTTTTT
CASRLGGRVEDRRTATGELFF
>TRBJ2-4|.|.|TRBV19
TGTGCCAGTAGTGTCCACGTTCAGGACACCAAAAACATTCAGTACTTC
CASSVHVQDTKNIQYF
>TRBJ2-1|.|.|TRBV29-1
TGCAGCGTTGAGGCCGTTCCCCTAAGCTCCTACAATGAGCAGTTCTTC
CSVEAVPLSSYNEQFF
>TRBJ2-7|.|.|TRBV6-5
TGTGCCAGCAGGTACGGGCCAGGTCGGTACGAGCAGTACTTC
CASRYGPGRYEQYF
>TRBJ2-2|.|.|TRBV9
TGTGCCAGCAGCCCTACTAGCACCGGGGAGCTGTTTTTT
CASSPTSTGELFF
>TRBJ2-7|.|.|TRBV5-5
TGTGCCAGCAGCTTGACCGACACCTCCTACGAGCAGTACTTC
CASSLTDTSYEQYF
>TRBJ2-7|.|.|TRBV5-1
TGCGCCAGCAGCTTGAACAGGATCTACGAGCAGTACTTC
CASSLNRIYEQYF
>TRBJ1-1|.|once|TRBV4-1
TGCGCCAGCAGCCAATCACAGGGAAAGAAGACTGAAGCTTTCTTT
CASSQSQGKKTEAFF
>TRBJ2-7|TRBD2|.|TRBV14
TGTGCCAGCAGCCAAGAAGGAGCGGGAGAGTATGAGCAGTACTTC
CASSQEGAGEYEQYF
>TRBJ1-6|.|.|TRBV13
TGTGCCAGCAGCTTCGGACAGCCCTCACCCCTCCACTTT
CASSFGQPSPLHF
>TRBJ2-5|.|.|TRBV18
TGTGCCAGCTCACCATTCGGTGGCAGAAATCAAGAGACCCAGTACTTC
CASSPFGGRNQETQYF
>TRBJ2-6|.|.|TRBV7-2
TGTGCCAGCAGCTTAGAGCGGCCCTCTGGGGCCAACGTCCTGACTTTC
CASSLERPSGANVLTF
>TRBJ1-1|.|.|TRBV6-1
TGTGCCAGCAGTGCGGAGGGGGATCTTTCTGAAGCTTTCTTT
CASSAEGDLSEAFF
>TRBJ2-1|TRBD2|.|TRBV19
TGTGCCAGTATCCAGACTAGCGGGGGGGCGGATGAGCAGTTCTTC
CASIQTSGGADEQFF
>TRBJ2-3|.|.|TRBV11-2
TGTGCCAGCAGCACTACGTTGGGAGAAGATACGCAGTATTTT
CASSTTLGEDTQYF
>TRBJ2-1|.|.|TRBV4-1
TGCGCCAGCAGCCAAGTCTGGGGGTATGAGCAGTTCTTC
CASSQVWGYEQFF
>TRBJ2-2|.|.|TRBV10-2
TGCGCCAGCAGCACTGGGTACACCGGGGAGCTGTTTTTT
CASSTGYTGELFF
>TRBJ1-2|.|.|TRBV16
TGTGCCAGCAGCATCAGGGGTAAGAATGGCTACACCTTC
CASSIRGKNGYTF
>TRBJ2-2|TRBD2|.|TRBV9
TGTGCCAGCAGCCCTCCTAGCGGCGAGGGCACCGGGGAGCTGTTTTTT
CASSPPSGEGTGELFF
>TRBJ2-6|.|.|TRBV9
TGTGCCAGCAGTGAGAAATTGTCTGGGGCCAACGTCCTGACTTTC
CASSEKLSGANVLTF
>TRBJ2-7|.|.|TRBV7-9
TGTGCCAGCAGCCTCCCGGCAGGGTCCGAGCAGTACTTC
CASSLPAGSEQYF
>TRBJ1-2|.|.|TRBV4-1
TGCGCCAGCAGCCAAGATTGGGCTGGGCAGGGAACTAACTATGGCTACACCTTC
CASSQDWAGQGTNYGYTF
>TRBJ2-3|.|.|TRBV7-9
TGTGCCAGCAGCCGCTCAGACAGGTCCACAGATACGCAGTATTTT
CASSRSDRSTDTQYF
>TRBJ2-7|TRBD1|.|TRBV7-6
TGTGCCAGCAGCGCCGGGACAGGGGTCGAGCAGTACTTC
CASSAGTGVEQYF
>TRBJ1-2|TRBD1|.|TRBV28
TGTGCCAGCAGTTTCCCGGTGGACAGGGCTAACTATGGCTACACCTTC
CASSFPVDRANYGYTF
>TRBJ2-7|TRBD1|.|TRBV4-3
TGCGCCAGCAGCCAAGATGTGACAGGGGGCTACGAGCAGTACTTC
CASSQDVTGGYEQYF